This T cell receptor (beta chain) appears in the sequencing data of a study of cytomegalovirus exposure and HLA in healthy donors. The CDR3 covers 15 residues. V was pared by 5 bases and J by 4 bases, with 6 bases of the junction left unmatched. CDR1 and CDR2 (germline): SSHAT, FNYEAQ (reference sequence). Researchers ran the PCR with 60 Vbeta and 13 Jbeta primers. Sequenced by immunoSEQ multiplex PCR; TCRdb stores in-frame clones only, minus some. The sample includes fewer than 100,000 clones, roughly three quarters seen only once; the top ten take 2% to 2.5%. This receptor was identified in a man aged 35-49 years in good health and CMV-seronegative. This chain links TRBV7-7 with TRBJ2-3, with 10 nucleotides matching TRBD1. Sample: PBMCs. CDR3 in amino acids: CASSETTGGADTQYF. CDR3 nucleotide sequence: TGTGCCAGCAGCGAGACGACAGGGGGCGCAGATACGCAGTATTTT.